This paragraph covers one T cell receptor (beta chain) sequence. Its specificity is unknown. This entry is derived from a study of glioma-infiltrating T cells after dendritic cell vaccination. Study background: Dendritic cell vaccine was injected intradermally three times, biweekly. Study-wide results and caveats: Survival was not directly related to TCR clonality in these patients.

This CDR3 is 14 amino acids long. Trimming pared 2 bases from V and 6 bases from J, leaving 9 bases between. Per the germline V gene, CDR1 is SGHRS and CDR2 is YFSETQ. TCRB CDR3 was amplified from 2 ug genomic DNA or less. Libraries were prepared by immunoSEQ multiplex PCR; TCRdb keeps only in-frame clonotypes and omits some of them. The sample has about 95,000 clones; 85% are singletons. Fresh-frozen tumor tissue and more than two years of survival data were available for all. This sequence originates from a human donor with glioblastoma. The chain carries TRBV5-1 and TRBJ1-6; D gene unclear. Sample: blood, taken before dendritic cell vaccination. The CDR3 coding sequence is TGCGCCAGCAGCTTTGGGCCACCTAATTCACCCCTCCACTTT. Its protein product is CASSFGPPNSPLHF.